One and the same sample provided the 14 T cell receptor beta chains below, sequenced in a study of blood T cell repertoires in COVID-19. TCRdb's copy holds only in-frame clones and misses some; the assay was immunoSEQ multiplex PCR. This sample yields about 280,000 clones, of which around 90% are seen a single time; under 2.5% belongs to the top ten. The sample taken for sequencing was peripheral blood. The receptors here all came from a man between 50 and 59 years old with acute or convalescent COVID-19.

CDR3 sequence reads: CASHLGWDTEAFF. The CDR3 nucleotides read TGCGCCAGCCACCTCGGGTGGGACACTGAAGCTTTCTTT. The chain joins TRBV5-1 to TRBJ1-1; unclear D gene. Trimming took off 7 bases at V and 3 bases at J, with 13 bases between the two ends. This CDR3 comprises 13 residues. Germline lookup yields CDR1 SGHRS and CDR2 YFSETQ.

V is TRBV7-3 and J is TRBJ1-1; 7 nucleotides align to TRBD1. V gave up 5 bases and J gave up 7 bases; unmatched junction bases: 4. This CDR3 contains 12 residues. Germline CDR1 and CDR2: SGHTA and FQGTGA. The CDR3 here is CASSLDRVEAFF. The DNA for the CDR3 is TGTGCCAGCAGCCTCGACAGGGTTGAAGCTTTCTTT. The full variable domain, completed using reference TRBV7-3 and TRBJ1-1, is GAGVSQTPSNKVTEKGKYVELRCDPISGHTALYWYRQSLGQGPEFLIYFQGTGAADDSGLPNDRFFAVRPEGSVSTLKIQRTERGDSAVYLCASSLDRVEAFFGQGTRLTVV.

CDR3 protein: CASSKGQGAYQPQHF. The DNA for the CDR3 is TGTGCCAGCAGTAAAGGACAGGGGGCTTATCAGCCCCAGCATTTT. This chain uses TRBV3-1 (or the pseudogene TRBV3-2) with TRBJ1-5; 11 bases agree with TRBD1. V trimming: 6 bases; J trimming: 5 bases; junction bases outside the gene matches: 6. This CDR3 is 15 amino acids long. Germline assignment: CDR1 LGHDT and CDR2 YNNKEL (reference sequence).

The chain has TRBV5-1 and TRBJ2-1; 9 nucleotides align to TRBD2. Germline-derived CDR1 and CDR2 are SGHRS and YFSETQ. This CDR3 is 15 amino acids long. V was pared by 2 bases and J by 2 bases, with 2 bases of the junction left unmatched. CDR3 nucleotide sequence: TGCGCCAGCAGCTTAGCGGGGGGCGCCTACAATGAGCAGTTCTTC. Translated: CASSLAGGAYNEQFF.

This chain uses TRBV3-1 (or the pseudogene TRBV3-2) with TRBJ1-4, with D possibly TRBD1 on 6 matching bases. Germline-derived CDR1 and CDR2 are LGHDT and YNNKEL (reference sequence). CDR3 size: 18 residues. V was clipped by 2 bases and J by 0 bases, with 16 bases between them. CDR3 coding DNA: TGTGCCAGCAGCCAAACAGGGAGGGGCGGTGCAACTAATGAAAAACTGTTTTTT. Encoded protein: CASSQTGRGGATNEKLFF.

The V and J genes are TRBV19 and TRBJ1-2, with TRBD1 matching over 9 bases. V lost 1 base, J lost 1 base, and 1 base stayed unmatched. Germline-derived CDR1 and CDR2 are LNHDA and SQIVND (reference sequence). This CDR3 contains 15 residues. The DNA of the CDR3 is TGTGCCAGTAGTATAGGGGACAGGGTTAACTATGGCTACACCTTC. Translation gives CASSIGDRVNYGYTF.

Here the CDR3 reads CASSDGTLEVYNSPLHF. The CDR3 DNA follows: TGTGCCAGCAGCGACGGAACCTTGGAGGTCTATAATTCACCCCTCCACTTT. The gene calls are TRBV9 and TRBJ1-6; D remains ambiguous. The germline V gene encodes CDR1 SGDLS and CDR2 YYNGEE. The V and J ends lost 3 bases and 3 bases respectively, with 16 bases between them. The CDR3 has 17 amino acids.

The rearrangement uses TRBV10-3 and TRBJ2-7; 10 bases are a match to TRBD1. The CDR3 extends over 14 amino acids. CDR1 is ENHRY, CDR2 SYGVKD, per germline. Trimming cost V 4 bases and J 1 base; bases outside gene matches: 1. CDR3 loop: CAISGGQGSYEQYF. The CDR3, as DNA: TGTGCCATCAGTGGGGGACAGGGGTCCTACGAGCAGTACTTC.

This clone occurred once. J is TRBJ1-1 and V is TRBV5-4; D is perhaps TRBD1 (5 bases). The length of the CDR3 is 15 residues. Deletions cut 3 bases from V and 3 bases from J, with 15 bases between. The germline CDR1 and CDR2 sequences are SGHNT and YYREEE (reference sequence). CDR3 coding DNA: TGTGCCAGCAGCTCCAACATACAGGCCTACACTGAAGCTTTCTTT. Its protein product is CASSSNIQAYTEAFF.

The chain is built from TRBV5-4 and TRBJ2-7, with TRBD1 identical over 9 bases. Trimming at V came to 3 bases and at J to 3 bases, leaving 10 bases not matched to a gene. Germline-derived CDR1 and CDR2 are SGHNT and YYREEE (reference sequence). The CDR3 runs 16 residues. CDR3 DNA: TGTGCCAGCAGCTCACCCACAGGGGGCGAGAACTACGAGCAGTACTTC. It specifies CASSSPTGGENYEQYF.

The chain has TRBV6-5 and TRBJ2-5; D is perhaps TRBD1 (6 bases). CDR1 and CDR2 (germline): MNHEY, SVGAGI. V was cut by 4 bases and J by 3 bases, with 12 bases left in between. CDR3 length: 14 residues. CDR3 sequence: CASSSQGREETQYF. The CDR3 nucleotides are TGTGCCAGCAGTTCACAGGGACGGGAAGAGACCCAGTACTTC.

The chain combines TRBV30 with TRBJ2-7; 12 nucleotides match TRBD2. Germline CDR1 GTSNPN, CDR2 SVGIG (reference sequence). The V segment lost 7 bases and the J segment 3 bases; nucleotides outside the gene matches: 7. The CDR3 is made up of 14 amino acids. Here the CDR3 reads CAFALGLAGYEQYF. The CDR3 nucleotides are TGTGCCTTCGCACTGGGACTAGCGGGCTACGAGCAGTACTTC.

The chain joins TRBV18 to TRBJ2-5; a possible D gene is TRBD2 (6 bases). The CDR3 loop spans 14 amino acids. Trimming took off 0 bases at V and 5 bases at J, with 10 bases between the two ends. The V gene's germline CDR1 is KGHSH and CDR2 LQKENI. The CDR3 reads CASSPPSGRETQYF. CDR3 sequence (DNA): TGTGCCAGCTCACCACCGAGTGGGAGGGAGACCCAGTACTTC.

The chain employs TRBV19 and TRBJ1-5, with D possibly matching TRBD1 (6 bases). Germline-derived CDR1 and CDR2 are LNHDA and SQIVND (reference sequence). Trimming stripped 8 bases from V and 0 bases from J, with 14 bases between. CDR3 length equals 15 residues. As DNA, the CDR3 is TGTGCCAGTGGGGGCGGGGGCTATAGCAATCAGCCCCAGCATTTT. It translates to CASGGGGYSNQPQHF.